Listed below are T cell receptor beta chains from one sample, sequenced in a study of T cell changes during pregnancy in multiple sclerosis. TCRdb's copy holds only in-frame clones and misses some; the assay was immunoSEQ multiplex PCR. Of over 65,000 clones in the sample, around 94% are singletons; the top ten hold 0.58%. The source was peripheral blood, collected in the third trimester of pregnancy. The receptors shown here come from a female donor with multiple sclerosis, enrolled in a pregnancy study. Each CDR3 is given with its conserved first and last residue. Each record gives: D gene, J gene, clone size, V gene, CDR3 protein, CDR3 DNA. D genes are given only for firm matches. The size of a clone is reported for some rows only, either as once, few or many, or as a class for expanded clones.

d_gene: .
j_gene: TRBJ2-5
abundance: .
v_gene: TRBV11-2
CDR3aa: CASSLGVLQETQYF
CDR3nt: TGTGCCAGCAGCTTGGGAGTGCTCCAAGAGACCCAGTACTTC

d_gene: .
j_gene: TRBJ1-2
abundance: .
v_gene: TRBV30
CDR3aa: CAWSRGEGGYTF
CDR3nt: TGTGCCTGGAGTCGAGGTGAGGGTGGCTACACCTTC

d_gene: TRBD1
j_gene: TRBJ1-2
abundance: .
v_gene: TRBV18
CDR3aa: CASSPGTGSLLPTYGYTF
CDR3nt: TGTGCCAGCTCACCCGGGACAGGGTCGTTGCTACCCACGTATGGCTACACCTTC

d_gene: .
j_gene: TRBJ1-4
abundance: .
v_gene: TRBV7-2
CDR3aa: CASSLGGSSTNEKLFF
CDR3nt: TGTGCCAGCAGCTTAGGGGGCAGTTCAACTAATGAAAAACTGTTTTTT

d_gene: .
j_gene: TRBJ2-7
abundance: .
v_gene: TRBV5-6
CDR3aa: CASSLGQYYEQYF
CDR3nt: TGTGCCAGCAGCTTGGGACAGTACTACGAGCAGTACTTC

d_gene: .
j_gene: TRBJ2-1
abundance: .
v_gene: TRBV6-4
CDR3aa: CASSDPFRGNEQFF
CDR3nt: TGTGCCAGCAGTGACCCTTTTCGAGGAAATGAGCAGTTCTTC

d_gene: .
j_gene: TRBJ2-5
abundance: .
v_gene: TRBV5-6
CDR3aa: CASSLAYRVTYQETQYF
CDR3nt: TGTGCCAGCAGCTTGGCATACAGGGTAACGTACCAAGAGACCCAGTACTTC

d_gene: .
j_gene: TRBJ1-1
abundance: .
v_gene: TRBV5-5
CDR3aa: CASSFTVNTEAFF
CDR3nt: TGTGCCAGCAGCTTTACAGTAAACACTGAAGCTTTCTTT

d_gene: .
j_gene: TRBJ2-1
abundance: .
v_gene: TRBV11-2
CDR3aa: CASNFPDMSEQFF
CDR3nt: TGTGCCAGCAACTTTCCTGACATGTCGGAGCAGTTCTTC

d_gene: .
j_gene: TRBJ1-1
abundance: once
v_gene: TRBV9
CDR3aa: CASSPKGPGRDTEAFF
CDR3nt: TGTGCCAGCAGCCCAAAGGGGCCGGGGAGGGACACTGAAGCTTTCTTT

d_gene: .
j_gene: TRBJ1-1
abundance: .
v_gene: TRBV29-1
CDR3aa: CSVELGGRGTEAFF
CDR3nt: TGCAGCGTTGAATTGGGAGGGAGGGGCACTGAAGCTTTCTTT

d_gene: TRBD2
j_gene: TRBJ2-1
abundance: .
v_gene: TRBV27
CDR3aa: CASSLLGGGAYEQFF
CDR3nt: TGTGCCAGCAGTTTATTGGGCGGGGGGGCCTACGAGCAGTTCTTC

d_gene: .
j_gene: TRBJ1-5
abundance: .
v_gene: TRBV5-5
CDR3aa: CASSFGGAYNQPQHF
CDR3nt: TGTGCCAGCAGCTTTGGGGGGGCATACAATCAGCCCCAGCATTTT

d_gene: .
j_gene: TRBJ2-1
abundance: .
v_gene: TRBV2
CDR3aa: CASGRGAGNEQFF
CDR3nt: TGTGCCAGCGGACGGGGGGCTGGGAATGAGCAGTTCTTC

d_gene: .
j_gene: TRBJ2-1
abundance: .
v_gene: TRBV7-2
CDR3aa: CASSRRGGLSSYNEQFF
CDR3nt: TGTGCCAGCAGCAGGAGGGGGGGTCTTAGCTCCTACAATGAGCAGTTCTTC

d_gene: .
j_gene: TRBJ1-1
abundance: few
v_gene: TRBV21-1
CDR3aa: CASSTGGGPTEAFF
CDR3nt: TGTGCCAGCAGCACGGGCGGGGGGCCCACTGAAGCTTTCTTT

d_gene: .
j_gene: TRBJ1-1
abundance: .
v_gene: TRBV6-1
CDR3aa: CASSAVSLNTEAFF
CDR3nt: TGTGCCAGCAGTGCCGTCTCGTTGAACACTGAAGCTTTCTTT

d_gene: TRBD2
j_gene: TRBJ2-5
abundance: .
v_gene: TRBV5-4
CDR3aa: CASSPGLVQETQYF
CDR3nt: TGTGCCAGCAGCCCGGGACTAGTTCAAGAGACCCAGTACTTC

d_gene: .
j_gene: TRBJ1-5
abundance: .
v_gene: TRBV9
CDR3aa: CASSVGLNQPQHF
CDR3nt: TGTGCCAGCAGCGTGGGGCTCAATCAGCCCCAGCATTTT

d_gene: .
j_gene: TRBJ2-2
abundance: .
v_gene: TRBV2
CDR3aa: CASSDLVYGTGELFF
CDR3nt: TGTGCCAGCAGTGATCTGGTCTACGGCACCGGGGAGCTGTTTTTT

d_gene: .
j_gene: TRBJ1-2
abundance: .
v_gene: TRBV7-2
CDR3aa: CASSSKIGYGYTF
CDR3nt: TGTGCCAGCAGCTCTAAAATCGGTTATGGCTACACCTTC

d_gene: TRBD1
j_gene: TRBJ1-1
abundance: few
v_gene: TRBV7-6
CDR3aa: CASSLGTGVTEAFF
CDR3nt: TGTGCCAGCAGCTTAGGGACAGGGGTGACTGAAGCTTTCTTT

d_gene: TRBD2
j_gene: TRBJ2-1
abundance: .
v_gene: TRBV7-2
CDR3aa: CASSRDGLAGGNEQFF
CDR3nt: TGTGCCAGCAGTCGGGATGGACTAGCGGGGGGGAACGAGCAGTTCTTC

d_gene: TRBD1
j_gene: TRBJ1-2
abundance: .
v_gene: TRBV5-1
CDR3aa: CASSPLLQGASGYTF
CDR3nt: TGCGCCAGCAGCCCGCTGTTGCAGGGGGCAAGTGGCTACACCTTC

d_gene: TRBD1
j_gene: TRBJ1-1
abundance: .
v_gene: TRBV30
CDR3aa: CAWSVASLKDRGTKAFF
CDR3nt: TGTGCCTGGAGTGTCGCAAGTCTAAAGGACAGGGGTACAAAAGCTTTCTTT

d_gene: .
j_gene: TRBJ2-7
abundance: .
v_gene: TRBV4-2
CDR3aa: CASSLAGRIRRADYEQYF
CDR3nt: TGTGCCAGCAGCCTAGCCGGTAGAATAAGACGTGCGGACTACGAGCAGTACTTC

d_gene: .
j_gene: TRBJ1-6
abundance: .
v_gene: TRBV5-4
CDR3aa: CASSLTEGRSPLHF
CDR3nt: TGTGCCAGCAGCTTGACGGAGGGCCGATCACCCCTCCACTTT

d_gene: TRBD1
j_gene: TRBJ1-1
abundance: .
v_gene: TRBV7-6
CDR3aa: CASSPWTGRTEAFF
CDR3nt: TGTGCCAGCAGCCCCTGGACAGGGAGAACTGAAGCTTTCTTT

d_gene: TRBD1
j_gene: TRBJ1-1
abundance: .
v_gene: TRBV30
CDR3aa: CAWSGTGEAFF
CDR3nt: TGTGCCTGGAGCGGGACAGGGGAAGCTTTCTTT

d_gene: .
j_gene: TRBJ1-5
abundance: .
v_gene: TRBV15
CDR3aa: CATSRVRGSDSNQPQHF
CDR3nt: TGTGCCACCAGCAGAGTTCGAGGGTCGGATAGCAATCAGCCCCAGCATTTT

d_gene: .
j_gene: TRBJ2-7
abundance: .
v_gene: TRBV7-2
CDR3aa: CASAVGVDYEQYF
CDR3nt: TGTGCCAGTGCAGTCGGAGTCGACTACGAGCAGTACTTC

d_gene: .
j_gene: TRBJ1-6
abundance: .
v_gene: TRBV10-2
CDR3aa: CASSEPTQAFNSPLHF
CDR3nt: TGCGCCAGCAGTGAGCCCACGCAGGCGTTTAATTCACCCCTCCACTTT

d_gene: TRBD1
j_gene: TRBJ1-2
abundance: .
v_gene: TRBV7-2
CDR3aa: CASSLGQGAMDGYTF
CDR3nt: TGTGCCAGCAGCTTAGGACAGGGGGCGATGGATGGCTACACCTTC

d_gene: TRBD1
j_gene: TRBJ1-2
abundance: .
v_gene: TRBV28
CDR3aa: CASTSGQVYGYTF
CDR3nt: TGTGCCAGCACTTCGGGACAGGTATATGGCTACACCTTC

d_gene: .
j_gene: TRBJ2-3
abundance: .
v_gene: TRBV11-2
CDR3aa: CASSSDFRTDTQYF
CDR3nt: TGTGCCAGCAGCTCGGACTTCCGCACAGATACGCAGTATTTT

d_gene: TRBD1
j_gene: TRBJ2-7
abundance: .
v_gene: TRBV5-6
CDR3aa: CASSYFQGVASYEQYF
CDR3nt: TGTGCCAGCAGCTACTTCCAGGGGGTTGCGTCCTACGAGCAGTACTTC

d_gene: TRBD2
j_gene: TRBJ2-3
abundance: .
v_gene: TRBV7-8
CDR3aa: CASTAGTSGGANTQYF
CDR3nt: TGTGCCAGCACGGCAGGGACTAGCGGGGGGGCTAATACGCAGTATTTT

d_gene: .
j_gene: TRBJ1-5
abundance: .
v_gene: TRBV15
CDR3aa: CATSRNPTDSHQPQHF
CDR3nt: TGTGCCACCAGCAGAAACCCGACAGATTCGCATCAGCCCCAGCATTTT

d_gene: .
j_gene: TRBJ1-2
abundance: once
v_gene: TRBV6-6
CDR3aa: CASSPDIGYTF
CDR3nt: TGTGCCAGCAGTCCGGACATTGGCTACACCTTC

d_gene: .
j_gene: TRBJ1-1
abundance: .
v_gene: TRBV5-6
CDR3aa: CASSWGPKLNTEAFF
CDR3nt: TGTGCCAGCAGCTGGGGGCCCAAGTTGAACACTGAAGCTTTCTTT

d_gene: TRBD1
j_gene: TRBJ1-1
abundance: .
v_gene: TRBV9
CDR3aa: CASSVGDRNPEAFF
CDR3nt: TGTGCCAGCAGCGTAGGGGACAGAAATCCTGAAGCTTTCTTT

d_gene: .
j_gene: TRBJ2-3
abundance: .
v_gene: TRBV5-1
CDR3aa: CASSLGQAASTDTQYF
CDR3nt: TGCGCCAGCAGCCTCGGTCAGGCAGCTAGCACAGATACGCAGTATTTT

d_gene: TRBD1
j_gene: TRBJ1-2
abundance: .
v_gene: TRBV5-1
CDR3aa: CASSPLTGEEGYTF
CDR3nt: TGCGCCAGCAGCCCCCTGACAGGGGAGGAAGGCTACACCTTC

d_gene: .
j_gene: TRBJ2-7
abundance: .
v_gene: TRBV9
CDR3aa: CASSVGQGFYEQYF
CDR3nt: TGTGCCAGCAGCGTAGGGCAGGGGTTCTACGAGCAGTACTTC

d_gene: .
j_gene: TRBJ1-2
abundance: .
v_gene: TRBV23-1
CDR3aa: CASTPCRRGPSYGYTF
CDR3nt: TGCGCCAGCACCCCCTGCCGCAGGGGCCCTAGCTATGGCTACACCTTC

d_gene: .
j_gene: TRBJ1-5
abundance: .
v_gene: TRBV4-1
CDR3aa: CASSQYQGGQPQHF
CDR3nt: TGCGCCAGCAGCCAATATCAGGGTGGGCAGCCCCAGCATTTT

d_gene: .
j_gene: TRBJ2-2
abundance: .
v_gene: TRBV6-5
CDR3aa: CASSYLQTGELFF
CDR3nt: TGTGCCAGCAGTTACTTACAGACCGGGGAGCTGTTTTTT

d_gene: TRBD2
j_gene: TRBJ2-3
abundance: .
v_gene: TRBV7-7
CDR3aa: CASSRLAGASPSSTDTQYF
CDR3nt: TGTGCCAGCAGCCGACTAGCGGGGGCCAGTCCCTCTAGCACAGATACGCAGTATTTT

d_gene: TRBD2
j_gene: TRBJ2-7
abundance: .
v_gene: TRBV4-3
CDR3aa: CASSHSTSGLAGEQYF
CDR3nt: TGCGCCAGCAGCCACTCTACTTCCGGACTAGCAGGCGAGCAGTACTTC

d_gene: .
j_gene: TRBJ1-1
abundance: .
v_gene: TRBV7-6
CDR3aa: CASSLGSAGLDTEAFF
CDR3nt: TGTGCCAGCAGCTTAGGGTCGGCAGGACTAGACACTGAAGCTTTCTTT

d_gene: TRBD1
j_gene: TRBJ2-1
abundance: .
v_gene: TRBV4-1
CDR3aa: CASKSGTGGFNEQFF
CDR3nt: TGCGCCAGCAAGAGCGGGACAGGGGGGTTTAATGAGCAGTTCTTC

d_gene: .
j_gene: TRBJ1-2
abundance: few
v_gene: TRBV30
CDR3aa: CAWKLDSNGYTF
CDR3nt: TGTGCCTGGAAACTGGACAGTAATGGCTACACCTTC

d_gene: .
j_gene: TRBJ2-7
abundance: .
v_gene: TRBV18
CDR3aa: CASSPPEAGPYEQYF
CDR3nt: TGTGCCAGCTCACCACCGGAAGCAGGGCCCTACGAGCAGTACTTC